This T cell receptor beta chain was sequenced during a study of blood T cell repertoires in COVID-19. The ends lost 2 bases at V and 2 bases at J; junction bases unmatched: 13. Germline CDR1 is SNHLY and CDR2 is FYNNEI. The CDR3 has 18 amino acids. Using immunoSEQ multiplex PCR, the repertoire was profiled, and TCRdb retains in-frame clones only, with some absent. There are 75,000 to 85,000 clones in the sample; about nine tenths occur only once, and around 40% lies in the top ten. This receptor was obtained from a human donor in a cohort sampled during active COVID-19. The rearrangement joins TRBV2 to TRBJ2-3; 7 nucleotides align to TRBD1. The sequenced sample consisted of peripheral blood. In nucleotides, the CDR3 is TGTGCCAGCAGTGAATTTCCCCCGGGACAGTCGTTCACAGATACGCAGTATTTT. As protein: CASSEFPPGQSFTDTQYF.